A single TCR beta chain is shown here with its context. Time point: new active TB diagnosis, blood taken before or within 7 days of starting treatment. This sample stems from a study of T cells in tuberculosis. TCRdb keeps only in-frame clones here, not all; method: immunoSEQ multiplex PCR. The sample consists of 25,000 to 30,000 clones, roughly 94% of them appearing once. There are 15 residues in the CDR3. CDR1 and CDR2 from the germline V gene are MGHDK and SYGVNS. After removal of 11 bases from V and 3 bases from J, the junction contained 8 bases not matched to a gene. The chain joins TRBV25-1 to TRBJ2-2; 11 bases are a match to TRBD1. Sequencing was performed on PBMCs, taken at tuberculosis diagnosis. This receptor was taken from an adult with tuberculosis. DNA of the CDR3: TGTGCCTCCGGAGGGACAGGGGGTTACACCGGGGAGCTGTTTTTT. It codes for CASGGTGGYTGELFF.